This T cell receptor beta chain derives from a study of regulatory dendritic cells for organ transplantation (dated by TCRdb to about 2017). Regarding the research as a whole: Before and after allostimulation with regulatory or mature dendritic cells, TCRbeta repertoires were sequenced from sorted naive and memory CD4+ and CD8+ T cells.

TCRbeta CDR3 regions were amplified by multiplexed two-step PCR using Vbeta-specific forward primers and Jbeta-specific reverse primers. Through the immunoSEQ service, the TCRbeta libraries were run on an Illumina instrument for sequencing. The study's processing was this. V, D and J genes were assigned using IMGT annotation, and counts were corrected for multiplex PCR bias using synthetic CDR3 analogues. Repertoire clonality was computed in the immunoSEQ Analyzer as one minus normalized Shannon entropy. Whether a clone counted as expanded was decided by Fisher's exact test with Benjamini-Hochberg false discovery rate control and a two-tailed cutoff of P<0.01. In its TCRdb copy, this immuneACCESS table keeps in-frame sequences only and misses some clones. Where compared with another copy, unresolved V genes explain less than half of these, and the others have no known cause. V and J calls and clone size come straight from that table; D and trimming were deduced from the DNA. The table for this sample lists tens of thousands of clones; roughly 84% of them were counted only once. 0.4% to 0.5% of the sample belongs to the ten largest clones.

Remarks on this clone: Its antigen specificity is not known. No qualities accompany the bases; no much larger clone lies one base away.

FACS was used to sort CD4+ or CD8+ cells into naive T cells, defined as CD45RA+, and memory T cells, defined as CD45RO+. T cells for TCR sequencing came from two healthy control subjects. Unstimulated sorted T cell subsets served as baseline controls for the mixed lymphocyte reactions. The Qiagen DNeasy Blood & Tissue Kit was used for extraction of genomic DNA. Overall study results and their limits: Allostimulation expanded memory CD8+ clones in both subjects, but regulatory dendritic cells appeared to induce more limited expansion than mature dendritic cells. The authors pointed out considerable heterogeneity between individuals in the alloreactive memory CD8+ T cell pool, and only a couple of subjects were sequenced. The repertoires of naive CD4+ and CD8+ T cells were highly diverse, while memory cell repertoires were less diverse, with memory CD8+ cells being the most oligoclonal. Among the resting subsets, memory CD8+ T cells contained the most alloreactive TCR clonotypes.

There are 15 amino acids in the CDR3, from cysteine to phenylalanine inclusive. Only CDR3 DNA is held: 45 bases, read in frame from base 1. The V end loses 4 bases and the J end loses 2 bases, and a stretch of 15 bases separates them. The germline V gene (reference sequence) yields MNHEY for CDR1 and SMNVEV for CDR2. Sequenced sample: naive CD8+ T cells from blood. The intended sense of this specimen's cell subset or site label: CD45RA+ naive T cells. The chain is encoded by TRBV27 joined to TRBJ2-7; the D gene is perhaps TRBD1, on 6 matching bases. The TCR originated in a human donor in good health. The CDR3 region has the sequence CASSYSDSLPYEQYF. The DNA is TGTGCCAGCAGTTACTCGGACAGCCTTCCCTACGAGCAGTACTTC.